This T cell receptor (beta chain) appears in the sequencing data of a study of blood T cell repertoires in COVID-19. Study context: Specimens from acute and convalescent COVID-19 originated in the United States, Italy and Spain.

Authors' analysis steps: The authors estimated nucleated cell counts from reference gene primer amplification. The data were produced by immunoSEQ multiplex PCR, yet TCRdb's version contains in-frame clones alone and is incomplete. That table is the source of V, J and clone size, and D and trimming were worked out from the DNA. The sample shows 150,000 to 250,000 clones, about 76% of them seen only once. Seattle cases were enrolled at active infection and followed longitudinally. V lost 11 bases and J 1 base, leaving 7 bases between the germline ends. The germline gives CDR1 ENHRY, CDR2 SYGVKD. This CDR3 has 11 residues.

This chain uses TRBV10-3 with TRBJ2-3, with a weak D call TRBD1 (5 bases). The source of this sequence is a middle-aged woman with COVID-19, enrolled during active disease. Material for sequencing was peripheral blood. The CDR3 protein is CAARGTDTQYF. CDR3 DNA sequence: TGTGCCGCCAGGGGCACAGATACGCAGTATTTT.